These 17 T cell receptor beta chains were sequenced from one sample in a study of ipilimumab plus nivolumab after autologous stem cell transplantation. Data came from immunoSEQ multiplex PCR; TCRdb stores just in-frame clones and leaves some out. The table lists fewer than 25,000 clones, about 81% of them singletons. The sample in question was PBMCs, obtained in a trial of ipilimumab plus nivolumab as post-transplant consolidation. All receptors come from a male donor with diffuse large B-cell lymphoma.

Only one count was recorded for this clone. The CDR3 nucleotides read TGTGCCAGCAGCTTGAACACTGAAGCTTTCTTT. It encodes CASSLNTEAFF. The chain employs TRBV5-6 and TRBJ1-1; no firm D call. V lost 1 base and J lost 2, with 0 bases in between. Germline V CDR1 and CDR2: SGHDT, YYEEEE. The CDR3 runs 11 residues.

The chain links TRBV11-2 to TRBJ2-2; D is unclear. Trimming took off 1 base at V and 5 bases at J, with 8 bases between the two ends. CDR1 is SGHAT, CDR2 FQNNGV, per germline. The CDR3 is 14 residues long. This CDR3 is CASSLGQRTGELFF. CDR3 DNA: TGTGCCAGCAGCTTAGGTCAGCGAACCGGGGAGCTGTTTTTT.

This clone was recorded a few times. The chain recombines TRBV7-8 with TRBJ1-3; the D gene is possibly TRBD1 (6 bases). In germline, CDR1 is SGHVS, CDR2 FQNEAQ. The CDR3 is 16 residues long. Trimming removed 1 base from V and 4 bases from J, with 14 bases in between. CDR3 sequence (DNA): TGTGCCAGCAGCTTAGTAGGGGCAGGGACAGGAAACACCATATATTTT. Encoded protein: CASSLVGAGTGNTIYF.

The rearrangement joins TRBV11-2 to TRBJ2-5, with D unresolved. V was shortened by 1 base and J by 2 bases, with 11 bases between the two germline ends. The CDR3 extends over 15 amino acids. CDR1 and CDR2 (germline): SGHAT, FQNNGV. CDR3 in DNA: TGTGCCAGCAGCTTAGGGTGGACGTTACAAGAGACCCAGTACTTC. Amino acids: CASSLGWTLQETQYF.

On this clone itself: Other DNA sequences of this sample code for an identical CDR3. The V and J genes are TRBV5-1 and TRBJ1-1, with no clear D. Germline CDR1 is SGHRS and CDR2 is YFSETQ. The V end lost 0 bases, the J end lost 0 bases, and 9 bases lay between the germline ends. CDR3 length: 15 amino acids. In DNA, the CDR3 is TGCGCCAGCAGCTTGGCCAGGACCATGAACACTGAAGCTTTCTTT. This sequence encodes CASSLARTMNTEAFF.

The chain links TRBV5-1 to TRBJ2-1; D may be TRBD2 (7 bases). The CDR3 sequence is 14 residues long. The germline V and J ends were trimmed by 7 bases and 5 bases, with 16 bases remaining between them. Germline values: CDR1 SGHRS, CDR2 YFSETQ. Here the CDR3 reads CASFLWGGHNEQFF. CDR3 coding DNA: TGCGCCAGCTTCCTCTGGGGGGGGCACAATGAGCAGTTCTTC.

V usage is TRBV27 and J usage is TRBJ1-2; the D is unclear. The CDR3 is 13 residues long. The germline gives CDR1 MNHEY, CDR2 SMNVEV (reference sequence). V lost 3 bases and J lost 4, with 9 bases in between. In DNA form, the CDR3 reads TGTGCCAGCAGTTTCAGTAGCTCCTATGGCTACACCTTC. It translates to CASSFSSSYGYTF.

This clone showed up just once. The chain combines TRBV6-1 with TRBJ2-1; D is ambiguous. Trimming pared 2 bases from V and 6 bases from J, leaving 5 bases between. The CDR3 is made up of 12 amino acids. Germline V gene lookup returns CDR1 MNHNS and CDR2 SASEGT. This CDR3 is CASSEWGNEQFF. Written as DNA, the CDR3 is TGTGCCAGCAGTGAATGGGGCAATGAGCAGTTCTTC.

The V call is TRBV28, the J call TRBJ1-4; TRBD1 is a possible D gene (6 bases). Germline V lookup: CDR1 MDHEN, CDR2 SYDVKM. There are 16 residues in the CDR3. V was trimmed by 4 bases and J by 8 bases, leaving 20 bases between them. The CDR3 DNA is TGTGCCAGCAGTTCACTCTCGGGGGCCAAAGGAGAAAAACTGTTTTTT. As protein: CASSSLSGAKGEKLFF.

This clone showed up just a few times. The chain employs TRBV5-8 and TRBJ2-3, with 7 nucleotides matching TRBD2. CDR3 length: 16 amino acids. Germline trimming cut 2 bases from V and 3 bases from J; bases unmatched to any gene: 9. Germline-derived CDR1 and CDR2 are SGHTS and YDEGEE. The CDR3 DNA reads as TGTGCCAGCAGCTTCCCTAGGACTAGTTTGACAGATACGCAGTATTTT. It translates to CASSFPRTSLTDTQYF.

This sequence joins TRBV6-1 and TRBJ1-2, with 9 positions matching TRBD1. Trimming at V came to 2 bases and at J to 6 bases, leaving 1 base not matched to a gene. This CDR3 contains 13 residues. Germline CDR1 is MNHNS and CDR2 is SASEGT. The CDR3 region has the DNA TGTGCCAGCAGTGAACGGACAGGGGATGGCTACACCTTC. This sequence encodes CASSERTGDGYTF.

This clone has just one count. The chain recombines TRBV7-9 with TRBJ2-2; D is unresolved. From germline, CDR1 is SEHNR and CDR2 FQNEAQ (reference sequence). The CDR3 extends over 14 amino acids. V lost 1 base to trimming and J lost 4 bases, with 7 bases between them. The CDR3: CASSLDSGTGELFF. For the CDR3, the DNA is TGTGCCAGCAGCTTAGACAGTGGCACCGGGGAGCTGTTTTTT.

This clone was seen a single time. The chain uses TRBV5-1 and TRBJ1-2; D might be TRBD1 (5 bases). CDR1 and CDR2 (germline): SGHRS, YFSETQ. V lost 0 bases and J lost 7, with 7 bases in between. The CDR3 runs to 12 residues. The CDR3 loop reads CASSLGGVGYTF. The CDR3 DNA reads TGCGCCAGCAGCTTGGGAGGGGTTGGCTACACCTTC. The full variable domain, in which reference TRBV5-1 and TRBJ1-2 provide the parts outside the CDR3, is KAGVTQTPRYLIKTRGQQVTLSCSPISGHRSVSWYQQTPGQGLQFLFEYFSETQRNKGNFPGRFSGRQFSNSRSEMNVSTLELGDSALYLCASSLGGVGYTFGSGTRLTVV.

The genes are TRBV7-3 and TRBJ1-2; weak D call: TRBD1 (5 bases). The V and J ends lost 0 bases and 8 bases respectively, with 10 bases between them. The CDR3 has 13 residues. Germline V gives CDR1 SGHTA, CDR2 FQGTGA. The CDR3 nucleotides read TGTGCCAGCAGCTTAACCGGCAGGGAAGGCTACACCTTC. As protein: CASSLTGREGYTF.

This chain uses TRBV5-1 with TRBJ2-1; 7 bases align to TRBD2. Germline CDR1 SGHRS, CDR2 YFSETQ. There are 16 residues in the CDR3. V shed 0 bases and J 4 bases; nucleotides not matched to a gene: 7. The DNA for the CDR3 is TGCGCCAGCAGCTTGGTGGCGGGCGGGAGATACAATGAGCAGTTCTTC. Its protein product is CASSLVAGGRYNEQFF.

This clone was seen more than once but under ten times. The chain's CDR3 is CASSSAGQGGSYEQYF. CDR3 in DNA: TGTGCCAGCAGCTCGGCGGGACAGGGCGGCTCCTACGAGCAGTACTTC. The V and J genes are TRBV7-9 and TRBJ2-7; 9 nucleotides align to TRBD1. Germline V gene lookup returns CDR1 SEHNR and CDR2 FQNEAQ (reference sequence). This CDR3 is built from 16 residues. Trimming cost V 4 bases and J 0 bases; bases outside gene matches: 7.

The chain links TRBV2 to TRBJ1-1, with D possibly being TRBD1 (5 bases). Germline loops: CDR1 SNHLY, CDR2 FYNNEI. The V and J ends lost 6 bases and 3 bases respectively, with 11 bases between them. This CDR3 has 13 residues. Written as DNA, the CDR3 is TGTGCCAGCAGCAGGGTTGGGGACACTGAAGCTTTCTTT. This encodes CASSRVGDTEAFF.